Listed below are T cell receptor beta chains from one sample, sequenced in a study of T-cell memory formation after mild COVID-19. TCRdb re-derived calls from the 5' RACE reads in MiXCR, one entry per CDR3 protein. The profile shows a few hundred thousand distinct CDR3 sequences, around 21% of them singletons. The material sequenced was PBMCs or a T cell subset sorted from them (not recorded which). These receptors came from an adult woman who had mild COVID-19 (a few samples of this study predate the infection). Cell type and time point are not known. The CDR3 runs from the conserved cysteine through the conserved F or W. D genes are given only for firm matches. Not every row has a clone size; where given, it reads once, few, many or a size class.

clone_size: few; v_call: TRBV5-1; j_call: TRBJ2-2; d_call: .; cdr3_nt: TGCGCCAGCAAAGGGAGTACGAACACCGGGGAGCTGTTTTTT; cdr3_aa: CASKGSTNTGELFF
clone_size: few; v_call: TRBV10-3; j_call: TRBJ2-5; d_call: .; cdr3_nt: TGTGCCATCAGTGAGTCGGTGGAGACCCAGTACTTC; cdr3_aa: CAISESVETQYF
clone_size: .; v_call: TRBV20-1; j_call: TRBJ2-7; d_call: .; cdr3_nt: TGCAGTGTTCAGGGTAGCCTAGCAGCTTACGAGCAGTACTTC; cdr3_aa: CSVQGSLAAYEQYF
clone_size: .; v_call: TRBV12-3/TRBV12-4; j_call: TRBJ2-1; d_call: TRBD2; cdr3_nt: TGTGCCAGCACCCCTATGGCGGGAGGGCTCCGCAATGAGCAGTTCTTC; cdr3_aa: CASTPMAGGLRNEQFF
clone_size: few; v_call: TRBV29-1; j_call: TRBJ1-1; d_call: .; cdr3_nt: TGCAGCGTTGTGGTGAACACTGAAGCTTTCTTT; cdr3_aa: CSVVVNTEAFF
clone_size: few; v_call: TRBV7-9; j_call: TRBJ2-7; d_call: TRBD2; cdr3_nt: TGTGCCAGCAGTTCGACTAGCGGGGAAGTATTCTCCTACGAGCAGTACTTC; cdr3_aa: CASSSTSGEVFSYEQYF
clone_size: .; v_call: TRBV4-2; j_call: TRBJ1-2; d_call: .; cdr3_nt: TGTGCCAGCAGCCAAGAGAGGAGCGTTTCTAACTATGGCTACACCTTC; cdr3_aa: CASSQERSVSNYGYTF
clone_size: few; v_call: TRBV5-1; j_call: TRBJ2-5; d_call: .; cdr3_nt: TGCGCCAGCAGCTTGCTAGGAACTCCGAAAGAGACCCAGTACTTC; cdr3_aa: CASSLLGTPKETQYF
clone_size: few; v_call: TRBV20-1; j_call: TRBJ2-1; d_call: TRBD2; cdr3_nt: TGCAGTGCTAGAGATCCCTACCGGGGAGGGCCCTCGAATGAGCAGTTCTTC; cdr3_aa: CSARDPYRGGPSNEQFF
clone_size: few; v_call: TRBV29-1; j_call: TRBJ2-3; d_call: TRBD1; cdr3_nt: TGCAGCGCCGTGGACAGGGGCACAGATACGCAGTATTTT; cdr3_aa: CSAVDRGTDTQYF
clone_size: many; v_call: TRBV7-3; j_call: TRBJ2-1; d_call: TRBD2; cdr3_nt: TGTGCCAGCAGCTTAAGACGGGGGGGCTGGAATGAGCAGTTCTTC; cdr3_aa: CASSLRRGGWNEQFF
clone_size: .; v_call: TRBV5-1; j_call: TRBJ2-7; d_call: .; cdr3_nt: TGCGCCAGCAGCCCGGACAGTACCAGCTACGAGCAGTACTTC; cdr3_aa: CASSPDSTSYEQYF
clone_size: few; v_call: TRBV7-8; j_call: TRBJ1-5; d_call: .; cdr3_nt: TGTGCCAGCAGCTTAGACCGGGCCCAGCATTTT; cdr3_aa: CASSLDRAQHF
clone_size: .; v_call: TRBV7-9; j_call: TRBJ1-5; d_call: .; cdr3_nt: TGTGCCAGCAGCGACCAGGATCAGCCCCAGCATTTT; cdr3_aa: CASSDQDQPQHF
clone_size: .; v_call: TRBV24-1; j_call: TRBJ2-3; d_call: TRBD1; cdr3_nt: TGTGCCACCGAGGGTTTACCGGACAGGGGGCGCTCCTCGGGCACAGATACGCAGTATTTT; cdr3_aa: CATEGLPDRGRSSGTDTQYF
clone_size: few; v_call: TRBV20-1; j_call: TRBJ1-1; d_call: .; cdr3_nt: TGCAGTGCTAGAGCTGGGAGAGTTAGCACTGAAGCTTTCTTT; cdr3_aa: CSARAGRVSTEAFF
clone_size: .; v_call: TRBV29-1; j_call: TRBJ2-7; d_call: TRBD1; cdr3_nt: TGCAGCGTCTCGGACAGGGGAGGCCACGAGCAGTACTTC; cdr3_aa: CSVSDRGGHEQYF
clone_size: few; v_call: TRBV3-1; j_call: TRBJ1-4; d_call: .; cdr3_nt: TGTGCCAGCAGCCCCCCAGCGTCGACAGCTACAAATGAAAAACTGTTTTTT; cdr3_aa: CASSPPASTATNEKLFF
clone_size: few; v_call: TRBV4-1; j_call: TRBJ1-3; d_call: .; cdr3_nt: TGCGCCAGCAGCCAAGATTGGAGGATCTCTGGAAACACCATATATTTT; cdr3_aa: CASSQDWRISGNTIYF
clone_size: .; v_call: TRBV3-1; j_call: TRBJ2-7; d_call: TRBD2; cdr3_nt: TGTGCCAGCAGCCTCTCGGGACTAGGAGCCTACGAGCAGTACTTC; cdr3_aa: CASSLSGLGAYEQYF
clone_size: .; v_call: TRBV12-3/TRBV12-4; j_call: TRBJ2-1; d_call: .; cdr3_nt: TGTGCCAGCACCGGACTAGGGGGCTACAATGAGCAGTTCTTC; cdr3_aa: CASTGLGGYNEQFF
clone_size: few; v_call: TRBV12-3/TRBV12-4; j_call: TRBJ2-1; d_call: TRBD1; cdr3_nt: TGTGCCAGCAGCATCCGACAGGGGGAAAGCTACAATGAGCAGTTCTTC; cdr3_aa: CASSIRQGESYNEQFF
clone_size: few; v_call: TRBV3-1; j_call: TRBJ1-1; d_call: .; cdr3_nt: TGTGCCAGCAGCCAAGGGGTGGGCGGCACTGAAGCTTTCTTT; cdr3_aa: CASSQGVGGTEAFF
clone_size: .; v_call: TRBV6-6; j_call: TRBJ2-7; d_call: TRBD1; cdr3_nt: TGTGCCAGCAGTTACGAGACAGGGATGATCAACGAGCAGTACTTC; cdr3_aa: CASSYETGMINEQYF
clone_size: once; v_call: TRBV18; j_call: TRBJ1-1; d_call: .; cdr3_nt: TGTGCCAGCTCACCTACGACGGACACTGAAGCTTTCTTT; cdr3_aa: CASSPTTDTEAFF
clone_size: few; v_call: TRBV5-5; j_call: TRBJ1-2; d_call: TRBD1; cdr3_nt: TGTGCCAGCAGCCCGACAGGGCTTCTGGGATTTGATGGCTACACCTTC; cdr3_aa: CASSPTGLLGFDGYTF
clone_size: .; v_call: TRBV15; j_call: TRBJ1-1; d_call: .; cdr3_nt: TGTGCCAGAAAATGCGCTGAAGCTTTCTTT; cdr3_aa: CARKCAEAFF
clone_size: .; v_call: TRBV7-9; j_call: TRBJ2-7; d_call: .; cdr3_nt: TGTGCCAGCAGCTCAGAGGACACTTCCTACGAGCAGTACTTC; cdr3_aa: CASSSEDTSYEQYF
clone_size: .; v_call: TRBV25-1; j_call: TRBJ1-1; d_call: TRBD1; cdr3_nt: TGTGCCAGCAGCGCAGGGGGGTGGAACACTGAAGCTTTCTTT; cdr3_aa: CASSAGGWNTEAFF
clone_size: .; v_call: TRBV12-3/TRBV12-4; j_call: TRBJ2-1; d_call: .; cdr3_nt: TGTGCCAGCAGTTTACTGGGGAACTCCTACAATGAGCAGTTCTTC; cdr3_aa: CASSLLGNSYNEQFF
clone_size: few; v_call: TRBV18; j_call: TRBJ2-5; d_call: .; cdr3_nt: TGTGCCAGCTCCGCCCCCCAGCCCCAAGAGACCCAGTACTTC; cdr3_aa: CASSAPQPQETQYF
clone_size: .; v_call: TRBV6-2/TRBV6-3; j_call: TRBJ2-2; d_call: .; cdr3_nt: TGTGCCAGCCAGGTCCTACGTTCGGGGGAGCTGTTTTTT; cdr3_aa: CASQVLRSGELFF
clone_size: .; v_call: TRBV5-1; j_call: TRBJ1-2; d_call: TRBD1; cdr3_nt: TGCGCCAGCAGCTCGGAGGGGGCGCTCTATGGCTACACCTTC; cdr3_aa: CASSSEGALYGYTF
clone_size: few; v_call: TRBV25-1; j_call: TRBJ1-1; d_call: .; cdr3_nt: TGTGCCAGCAGCAACCAGTCAATGAACACTGAAGCTTTCTTT; cdr3_aa: CASSNQSMNTEAFF
clone_size: .; v_call: TRBV11-1; j_call: TRBJ2-4; d_call: .; cdr3_nt: TGTGCCAGCAGCTTAGACGCAGGGTTAGCCAAAAACATTCAGTACTTC; cdr3_aa: CASSLDAGLAKNIQYF
clone_size: .; v_call: TRBV6-5; j_call: TRBJ2-3; d_call: TRBD2; cdr3_nt: TGTGCCAGCAGTTACGCGCTAGCGGGAGGGCCACATGCTACGCAGTATTTT; cdr3_aa: CASSYALAGGPHATQYF
clone_size: many; v_call: TRBV24-1; j_call: TRBJ2-1; d_call: TRBD1; cdr3_nt: TGTGCCACCAGTGATAAGACGAACAGGGGGCAGAGCTCCTACAATGAGCAGTTCTTC; cdr3_aa: CATSDKTNRGQSSYNEQFF
clone_size: few; v_call: TRBV6-1; j_call: TRBJ2-3; d_call: TRBD1; cdr3_nt: TGTGCCAGCAGTGAAGTCAAGGGGGCAGGCACAGATACGCAGTATTTT; cdr3_aa: CASSEVKGAGTDTQYF
clone_size: .; v_call: TRBV5-1; j_call: TRBJ1-1; d_call: .; cdr3_nt: TGCGCCAGCAGCCGACAGTCCATGAACACTGAAGCTTTCTTT; cdr3_aa: CASSRQSMNTEAFF
clone_size: .; v_call: TRBV14; j_call: TRBJ2-3; d_call: .; cdr3_nt: TGTGCCAGCAGCAAAACGACTAGAAAGGGTACAGATACGCAGTATTTT; cdr3_aa: CASSKTTRKGTDTQYF
clone_size: .; v_call: TRBV6-2/TRBV6-3; j_call: TRBJ2-7; d_call: .; cdr3_nt: TGTGCCAGCAGCCCAGGTGGGACCGCCGCCTACGAGCAGTACTTC; cdr3_aa: CASSPGGTAAYEQYF
clone_size: .; v_call: TRBV3-1; j_call: TRBJ2-7; d_call: .; cdr3_nt: TGTGCCAGCAGCCAAGATCTTCGACAGAGTTACGAGCAGTACTTC; cdr3_aa: CASSQDLRQSYEQYF
clone_size: .; v_call: TRBV15; j_call: TRBJ1-1; d_call: .; cdr3_nt: TGTGCCACCAGCAGAACGCGGGGGGGGAACACTGAAGCTTTCTTT; cdr3_aa: CATSRTRGGNTEAFF
clone_size: few; v_call: TRBV27; j_call: TRBJ2-1; d_call: .; cdr3_nt: TGTGCCAGCAGTTTAGGCCGTGGCAGTAATGAGCAGTTCTTC; cdr3_aa: CASSLGRGSNEQFF
clone_size: few; v_call: TRBV29-1; j_call: TRBJ1-1; d_call: .; cdr3_nt: TGCAGCGTTGCGATATTCACCCTGGAGCCTGAAGCTTTCTTT; cdr3_aa: CSVAIFTLEPEAFF
clone_size: .; v_call: TRBV6-6; j_call: TRBJ2-7; d_call: TRBD2; cdr3_nt: TGTGCCAGCAGCCCGGGACTAGCGGGATTCGACGAGCAGTACTTC; cdr3_aa: CASSPGLAGFDEQYF